The 22 T cell receptor beta chains listed next were all sequenced from one sample in a study of blood T cell repertoires in COVID-19. Measured with immunoSEQ multiplex PCR; TCRdb has only the in-frame clones, and not every one. The profile shows over 60,000 clones, less than 95% of them singletons. The sample consisted of peripheral blood. The origin of the receptors is a man aged 50 or older with COVID-19, enrolled during active disease.

This clone was recorded only once. V gene TRBV4-2 combines with J gene TRBJ2-7; TRBD2 might be the D (6 bases). In germline, CDR1 is LGHNA, CDR2 YNFKEQ. The CDR3 contains 14 residues. V was pared by 3 bases and J by 6 bases, with 15 bases between. CDR3 nucleotides: TGTGCCAGCAGCCACCCTACGGGACTGGGCGAGCAGTACTTC. Translating it yields CASSHPTGLGEQYF.

J is TRBJ2-7 and V is TRBV4-2; 7 nucleotides match TRBD2. CDR3 size: 15 residues. Trimming at V came to 0 bases and at J to 6 bases, leaving 8 bases not matched to a gene. The germline V gene encodes CDR1 LGHNA and CDR2 YNFKEQ. CDR3 nucleotides: TGTGCCAGCAGCCAAGAACGGGGGAGGGGTGGCGAGCAGTACTTC. Protein product: CASSQERGRGGEQYF.

The chain carries TRBV9 and TRBJ2-2; TRBD1 matches 8 bases. CDR3 length: 14 amino acids. V gave up 2 bases and J gave up 6 bases; unmatched junction bases: 3. Germline V CDR1 and CDR2: SGDLS, YYNGEE. The CDR3 region is CASSVIQGAGELFF. CDR3 DNA: TGTGCCAGCAGCGTTATACAGGGGGCCGGGGAGCTGTTTTTT.

The chain has TRBV18 and TRBJ2-5; tentatively, D is TRBD1 (5 bases). V was clipped by 3 bases and J by 7 bases, with 12 bases between them. The CDR3 sequence is 13 residues long. Germline V gives CDR1 KGHSH, CDR2 LQKENI. The DNA for the CDR3 is TGTGCCAGCTCACCTATTGGGGCTCGGACCCAGTACTTC. Translation gives CASSPIGARTQYF.

This rearrangement joins TRBV11-2 to TRBJ2-1; 9 nucleotides align to TRBD2. Looked up from germline, CDR1 is SGHAT and CDR2 is FQNNGV. The CDR3 consists of 14 residues. V dropped 1 base and J dropped 7; count of bases not matched to a gene: 2. The DNA for the CDR3 is TGTGCCAGCAGCTTAGGGACTAGCGAGAATGAGCAGTTCTTC. This translates into CASSLGTSENEQFF.

This chain connects TRBV30 to TRBJ2-3, with D tentatively TRBD1 (5 bases). Germline CDR1 reads GTSNPN; CDR2 reads SVGIG (reference sequence). The V end was cut by 7 bases, the J end by 3 bases, with 11 bases between. The CDR3 contains 12 residues. The CDR3: CASRAATDTQYF. DNA for the CDR3: TGTGCCTCCAGGGCGGCTACAGATACGCAGTATTTT.

The chain joins TRBV27 to TRBJ2-7; 12 nucleotides match TRBD1. CDR1 MNHEY and CDR2 SMNVEV come from the germline V gene (reference sequence). V lost 5 bases and J lost 7; bases outside the gene matches: 15. This CDR3 is built from 17 residues. The CDR3 here is CASSTIRRDRGRVEQYF. The CDR3 coding sequence is TGTGCCAGCAGTACGATCCGCCGGGACAGGGGGCGCGTGGAGCAGTACTTC.

The gene calls are TRBV28 and TRBJ2-7; weak D call: TRBD2 (6 bases). The CDR3 consists of 15 residues. Trimming removed 1 base from V and 0 bases from J, with 10 bases in between. Germline V gene lookup returns CDR1 MDHEN and CDR2 SYDVKM. The CDR3, as DNA: TGTGCCAGCAGTTTATTCGGGGGAACCTCCTACGAGCAGTACTTC. Its translation is CASSLFGGTSYEQYF.

V usage is TRBV12-3 or TRBV12-4 and J usage is TRBJ1-5; 7 bases align to TRBD1. This CDR3 contains 13 residues. J lost 4 bases, V lost 6 bases, and 3 bases had no gene match. CDR3 DNA sequence: TGTGCCAGCAGGCGGGACAGAAATCAGCCCCAGCATTTT. Translated, it gives CASRRDRNQPQHF.

This chain links TRBV7-2 with TRBJ2-7, with D unclear. In germline, CDR1 is SGHTA, CDR2 FQGNSA. This CDR3 is built from 13 residues. The V and J ends lost 3 bases and 1 base respectively, with 7 bases between them. Written as DNA, the CDR3 is TGTGCCAGCAGCTTCACTTCTTCCTACGAGCAGTACTTC. Amino acid sequence: CASSFTSSYEQYF.

The V call is TRBV5-1, the J call TRBJ2-7; 7 bases agree with TRBD1. Trimming cost V 3 bases and J 5 bases; bases outside gene matches: 11. CDR1 and CDR2 (germline): SGHRS, YFSETQ. The CDR3 is 15 amino acids. CDR3 sequence (DNA): TGCGCCAGCAGCTCTTATGACAGGGTAACTCACGAGCAGTACTTC. This encodes CASSSYDRVTHEQYF. Together with reference TRBV5-1 and TRBJ2-7, the CDR3 gives the full variable domain: KAGVTQTPRYLIKTRGQQVTLSCSPISGHRSVSWYQQTPGQGLQFLFEYFSETQRNKGNFPGRFSGRQFSNSRSEMNVSTLELGDSALYLCASSSYDRVTHEQYFGPGTRLTVT.

The chain recombines TRBV19 with TRBJ2-5; D call uncertain. Germline CDR1 reads LNHDA; CDR2 reads SQIVND (reference sequence). Trimming stripped 10 bases from V and 4 bases from J, with 10 bases between. The CDR3 runs to 11 residues. Here the CDR3 DNA reads TGTGCCACCCTCTCCCGAGAGACCCAGTACTTC. Amino acids: CATLSRETQYF.

This clone was observed a few times. The chain couples TRBV18 to TRBJ2-4, with 10 bases aligning to TRBD1. The CDR3 loop spans 15 amino acids. Germline CDR1 reads KGHSH; CDR2 reads LQKENI. Trimming at V came to 0 bases and at J to 8 bases, leaving 4 bases not matched to a gene. CDR3 in DNA: TGTGCCAGCTCACCACCGATCGGGACAGGGGACATTCAGTACTTC. Translation gives CASSPPIGTGDIQYF.

V usage is TRBV5-1 and J usage is TRBJ1-1; 7 nucleotides align to TRBD1. Germline CDR1 is SGHRS and CDR2 is YFSETQ. With 0 bases clipped from V and 0 bases from J, the junction kept 11 bases outside the gene matches. The CDR3 totals 18 residues. The CDR3 reads CASSLGPGQEVLNTEAFF. CDR3 in DNA: TGCGCCAGCAGCTTGGGACCTGGACAGGAGGTCTTGAACACTGAAGCTTTCTTT.

This clone was counted once. The chain uses TRBV9 and TRBJ2-7; maybe TRBD2 (6 bases). Germline CDR1 and CDR2: SGDLS and YYNGEE. This CDR3 comprises 13 residues. Deletions cut 7 bases from V and 5 bases from J, with 16 bases between. CDR3 nucleotides: TGTGCCAGCTCCTTGACTAGTCATAACGAGCAGTACTTC. Its translation is CASSLTSHNEQYF.

The V gene is TRBV4-2, the J gene TRBJ2-1, with TRBD2 identical over 12 bases. CDR1 and CDR2 (germline): LGHNA, YNFKEQ. The CDR3 runs 16 residues. V trimming: 4 bases; J trimming: 9 bases; junction bases outside the gene matches: 10. The CDR3 region is CASSRPSSGRDGEQFF. DNA of the CDR3: TGTGCCAGCAGCCGCCCCTCTAGCGGGAGGGATGGTGAGCAGTTCTTC.

The chain is built from TRBV27 and TRBJ1-4, with 7 positions matching TRBD1. The CDR3 is made up of 16 amino acids. Germline loops: CDR1 MNHEY, CDR2 SMNVEV (reference sequence). V lost 5 bases to trimming and J lost 7 bases; unmatched junction nucleotides: 13. The CDR3 DNA is TGTGCCAGCAGTCCCCCCTCGACAGGGTCGGTTGAAAAACTGTTTTTT. As protein: CASSPPSTGSVEKLFF.

The rearrangement joins TRBV27 to TRBJ1-2, with 8 bases matching TRBD1. The J segment lost 4 bases and the V segment lost 6 bases, leaving 7 bases of the junction unmatched. CDR3 size: 14 residues. Germline V gene lookup returns CDR1 MNHEY and CDR2 SMNVEV (reference sequence). This chain's CDR3 is CASSRGQGSYGYTF. For the CDR3, the DNA is TGTGCCAGCAGCCGAGGACAGGGATCCTATGGCTACACCTTC.

The chain couples TRBV19 to TRBJ2-2, with 11 bases lining up with TRBD2. The V gene end was trimmed by 9 bases and the J gene end by 0 bases; junction bases not matched to a gene: 9. The CDR3 runs to 17 residues. Germline CDR1 and CDR2: LNHDA and SQIVND (reference sequence). CDR3 coding DNA: TGTGCCAGCGGACTAGCGGGTATGTTCGCGAACACCGGGGAGCTGTTTTTT. It codes for CASGLAGMFANTGELFF.

The genes are TRBV30 and TRBJ2-1, with 8 bases identical to TRBD2. The V gene end was trimmed by 2 bases and the J gene end by 9 bases; junction bases not matched to a gene: 6. This CDR3 is built from 13 residues. CDR1 and CDR2 from the germline V gene are GTSNPN and SVGIG (reference sequence). CDR3 nucleotides: TGTGCCTGGAGTTATGGACTAGCTACTGAGCAGTTCTTC. Amino acid sequence: CAWSYGLATEQFF.

This clone showed up just once. The chain has TRBV7-8 and TRBJ1-5; D uncertain. Deletions cut 1 base from V and 6 bases from J, with 16 bases between. This CDR3 has 16 residues. The germline CDR1 and CDR2 sequences are SGHVS and FQNEAQ. The CDR3 DNA follows: TGTGCCAGCAGCTTAGGGACTTTTTACGGCAGTCAGCCCCAGCATTTT. Translation gives CASSLGTFYGSQPQHF.

The chain has TRBV4-1 and TRBJ1-2; 9 nucleotides align to TRBD1. V was pared by 0 bases and J by 8 bases, with 7 bases of the junction left unmatched. The CDR3 spans 15 residues. The germline CDR1 and CDR2 sequences are MGHRA and YSYEKL. CDR3 region: CASSQEPGTGPGYTF. Here the CDR3 DNA reads TGCGCCAGCAGCCAAGAGCCAGGGACAGGGCCAGGCTACACCTTC.